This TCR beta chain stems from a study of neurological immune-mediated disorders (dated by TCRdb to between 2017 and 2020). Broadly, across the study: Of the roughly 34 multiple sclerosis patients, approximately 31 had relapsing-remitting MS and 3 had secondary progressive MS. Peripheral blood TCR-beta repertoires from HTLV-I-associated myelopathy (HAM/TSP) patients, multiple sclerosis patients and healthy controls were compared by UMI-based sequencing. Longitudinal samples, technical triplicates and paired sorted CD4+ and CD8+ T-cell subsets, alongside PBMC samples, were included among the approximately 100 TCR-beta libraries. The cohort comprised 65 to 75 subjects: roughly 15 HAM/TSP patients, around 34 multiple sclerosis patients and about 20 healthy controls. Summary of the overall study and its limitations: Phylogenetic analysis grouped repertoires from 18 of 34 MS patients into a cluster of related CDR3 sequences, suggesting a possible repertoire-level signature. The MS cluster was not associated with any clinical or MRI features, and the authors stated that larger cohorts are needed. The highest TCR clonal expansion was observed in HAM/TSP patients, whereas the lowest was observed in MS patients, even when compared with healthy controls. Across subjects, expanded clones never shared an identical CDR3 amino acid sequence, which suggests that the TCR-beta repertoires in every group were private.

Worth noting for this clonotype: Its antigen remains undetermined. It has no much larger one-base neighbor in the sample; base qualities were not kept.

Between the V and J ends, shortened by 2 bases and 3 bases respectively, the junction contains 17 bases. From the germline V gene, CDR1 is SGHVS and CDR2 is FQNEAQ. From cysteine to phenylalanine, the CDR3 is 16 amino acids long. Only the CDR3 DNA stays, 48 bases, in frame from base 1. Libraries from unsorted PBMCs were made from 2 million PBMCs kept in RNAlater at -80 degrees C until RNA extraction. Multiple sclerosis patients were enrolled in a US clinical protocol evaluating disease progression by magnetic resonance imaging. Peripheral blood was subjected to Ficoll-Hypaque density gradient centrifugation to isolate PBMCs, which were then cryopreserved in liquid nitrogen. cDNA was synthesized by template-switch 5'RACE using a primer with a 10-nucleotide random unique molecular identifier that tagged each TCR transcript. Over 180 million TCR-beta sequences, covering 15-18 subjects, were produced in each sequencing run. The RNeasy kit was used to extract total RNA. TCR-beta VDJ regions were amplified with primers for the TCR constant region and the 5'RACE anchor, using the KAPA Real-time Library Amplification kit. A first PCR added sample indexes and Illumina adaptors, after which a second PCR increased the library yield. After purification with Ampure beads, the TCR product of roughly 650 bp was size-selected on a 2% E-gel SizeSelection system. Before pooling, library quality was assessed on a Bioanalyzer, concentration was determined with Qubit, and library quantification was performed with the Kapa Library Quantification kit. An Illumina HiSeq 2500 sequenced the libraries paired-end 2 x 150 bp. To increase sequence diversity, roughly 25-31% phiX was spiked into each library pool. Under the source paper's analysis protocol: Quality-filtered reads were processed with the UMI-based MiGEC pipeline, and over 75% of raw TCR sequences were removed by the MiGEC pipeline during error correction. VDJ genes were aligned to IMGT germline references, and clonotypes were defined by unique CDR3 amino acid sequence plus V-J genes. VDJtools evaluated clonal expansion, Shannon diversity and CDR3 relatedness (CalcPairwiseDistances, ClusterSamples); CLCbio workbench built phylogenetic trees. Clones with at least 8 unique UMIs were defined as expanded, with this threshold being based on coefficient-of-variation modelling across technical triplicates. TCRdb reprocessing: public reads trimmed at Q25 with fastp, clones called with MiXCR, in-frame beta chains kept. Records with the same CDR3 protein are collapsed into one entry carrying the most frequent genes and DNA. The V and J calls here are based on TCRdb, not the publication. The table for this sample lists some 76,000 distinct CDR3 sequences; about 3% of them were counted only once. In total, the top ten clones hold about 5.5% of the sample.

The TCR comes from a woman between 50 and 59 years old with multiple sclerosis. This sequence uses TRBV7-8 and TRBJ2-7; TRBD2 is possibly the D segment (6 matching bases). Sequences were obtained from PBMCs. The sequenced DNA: TGTGCCAGCAGCTTATTTACGGGGGACTTTCACTACGAGCAGTACTTC. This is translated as CASSLFTGDFHYEQYF. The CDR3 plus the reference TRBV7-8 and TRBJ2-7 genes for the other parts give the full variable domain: GAGVSQSPRYKVAKRGQDVALRCDPISGHVSLFWYQQALGQGPEFLTYFQNEAQLDKSGLPSDRFFAERPEGSVSTLKIQRTQQEDSAVYLCASSLFTGDFHYEQYFGPGTRLTVT.